These 22 T cell receptor beta chains came from one sample sequenced in a study of breast tumors, draining lymph nodes, adjacent tissues. MiXCR, applied by TCRdb to the multiplex PCR reads, yields one record per CDR3 protein. The sample lists about 230,000 distinct CDR3 sequences, less than 40% occurring once. Axillary draining lymph nodes of breast cancer patients supplied the node samples. The material sequenced was axillary lymph node tissue. All receptors come from a female donor with breast cancer. Some clones in this sample may be carry-over from other donors' samples.

This clonotype has ten or more counts. J is TRBJ2-3 and V is TRBV4-2, with D possibly matching TRBD1 (6 bases). CDR1 is LGHNA, CDR2 YNFKEQ, per germline. CDR3 size: 15 residues. Between the trimmed V and J ends, which lost 1 base and 2 bases, there was a span of 10 bases. The CDR3 DNA reads as TGTGCCAGCAGCCAAGGGTCAGGGGCCACAGATACGCAGTATTTT. Residues: CASSQGSGATDTQYF.

Remarks on this clonotype: Being one base from a much bigger clone, this may be a read error. This chain links TRBV3-1 with TRBJ2-7; 12 bases fit TRBD1. Germline-derived CDR1 and CDR2 are LGHDT and YNNKEL (reference sequence). This CDR3 has 15 residues. Here the CDR3 reads CPSSHSGTGGAEQYF. For the CDR3, the DNA is TGTCCCAGCAGCCACTCCGGGACAGGGGGCGCCGAGCAGTACTTC.

A remark on this clonotype: One base away lies a much larger clone, so this may be a sequencing read error. The rearrangement links TRBV2 to TRBJ2-7; D may be TRBD1 (6 bases). The CDR3 is made up of 15 amino acids. Trimming left V 5 bases short and J 4 bases short, with 18 bases between. Looked up from germline, CDR1 is SNHLY and CDR2 is FYNNEI. The DNA for the CDR3 is TGTGCCAGCAGTTACTCGTTCTACAGGGCTTACGAGCAGTACTTC. Its translation: CASSYSFYRAYEQYF.

The chain uses TRBV6-5 and TRBJ1-1; D not resolved. V was clipped by 5 bases and J by 8 bases, with 9 bases between them. This CDR3 comprises 11 residues. Germline lookup yields CDR1 MNHEY and CDR2 SVGAGI. The CDR3 here is CASSSTTEAFF. The CDR3, as DNA: TGTGCCAGCAGTAGCACTACCGAAGCTTTCTTT.

This rearrangement joins TRBV7-8 to TRBJ1-2; a possible D gene is TRBD1 (5 bases). The length of the CDR3 is 16 residues. CDR1 and CDR2 from the germline V gene are SGHVS and FQNEAQ. Trimming cost V 0 bases and J 12 bases, with 23 bases left between them. The CDR3 reads CASSLAGGAPGYGNTF. The CDR3 region has the DNA TGTGCCAGCAGCTTAGCGGGAGGGGCGCCAGGATATGGAAACACCTTC. The full variable domain, in which reference TRBV7-8 and TRBJ1-2 provide the parts outside the CDR3, is GAGVSQSPRYKVAKRGQDVALRCDPISGHVSLFWYQQALGQGPEFLTYFQNEAQLDKSGLPSDRFFAERPEGSVSTLKIQRTQQEDSAVYLCASSLAGGAPGYGNTFGSGTRLTVV.

This clonotype was seen a few times. This rearrangement joins TRBV5-4 to TRBJ1-1, with D possibly TRBD1 on 6 matching bases. Per the germline V gene, CDR1 is SGHNT and CDR2 is YYREEE (reference sequence). The CDR3 loop spans 15 amino acids. Trimming shortened V by 1 base and J by 5 bases, and 15 bases separated the two germline ends. The CDR3 loop reads CASSLSATGATEAFF. Here the CDR3 DNA reads TGTGCCAGCAGCTTGAGTGCTACGGGGGCAACTGAAGCTTTCTTT.

This clonotype was found many times. The V call is TRBV20-1, the J call TRBJ2-7, with 7 bases identical to TRBD1. This CDR3 comprises 15 residues. V gave up 4 bases and J gave up 3 bases; unmatched junction bases: 12. Germline values: CDR1 DFQATT, CDR2 SNEGSKA (reference sequence). For the CDR3, the DNA is TGCAGTGCTACATCCGAGGGGGCCTCTAACTACGAGCAGTACTTC. Its protein product is CSATSEGASNYEQYF.

This clonotype came up a few times. The genes are TRBV6-1 and TRBJ1-1; D ambiguous. Germline V gene data show CDR1 as MNHNS and CDR2 as SASEGT. Trimming left V 8 bases short and J 2 bases short, with 6 bases between. The CDR3 has 11 residues. The DNA for the CDR3 is TGTGCCAGCTTTATCAACACTGAAGCTTTCTTT. It yields the protein CASFINTEAFF.

There are many counts of this clonotype. V usage is TRBV4-2 and J usage is TRBJ2-7; 10 positions match TRBD2. V shed 5 bases, J shed 0 bases, and the junction held 4 bases outside the gene matches. This CDR3 contains 15 residues. Germline V gene sequence: CDR1 LGHNA, CDR2 YNFKEQ. The CDR3 region has the DNA TGTGCCAGCAGCGACAGCGGGAGGGCCTCCTACGAGCAGTACTTC. It is translated as CASSDSGRASYEQYF.

The sample holds a few counts of this clonotype. It may be a read error: a sequence one base away is much more abundant. The genes are TRBV5-4 and TRBJ2-5; D tentatively fits TRBD1 or TRBD2 (5 bases each). Germline V gives CDR1 SGHNT, CDR2 YYREEE (reference sequence). This CDR3 has 16 residues. In nucleotides, the CDR3 is TGTGTCAGCAGCTTGGGGACCCACCGAACGGGAGAGACCCAGTACTTC. Encoded protein: CVSSLGTHRTGETQYF.

Ten or more counts support this clonotype. The V call is TRBV5-1, the J call TRBJ2-5; 7 bases align to TRBD2. V was clipped by 0 bases and J by 6 bases; unmatched bases: 8. The CDR3 runs 15 residues. Germline CDR1 SGHRS, CDR2 YFSETQ. The CDR3: CASSLDGGSRQTQYF. The CDR3 DNA reads as TGCGCCAGCAGCTTGGACGGCGGGAGCAGGCAGACCCAGTACTTC. The variable domain in full, with the rest retrieved from reference TRBV5-1 and TRBJ2-5, is KAGVTQTPRYLIKTRGQQVTLSCSPISGHRSVSWYQQTPGQGLQFLFEYFSETQRNKGNFPGRFSGRQFSNSRSEMNVSTLELGDSALYLCASSLDGGSRQTQYFGPGTRLLVL.

In regard to this clonotype: Possible read error: a much larger clone is one base away. The CDR3 bases are TGTGCCAGCAGACCCGGGACTGGGGCCCCGACCGGGGAGCTGTTTTTT. Protein sequence: CASRPGTGAPTGELFF. V and J are TRBV7-2 and TRBJ2-2, with a possible D match to TRBD2 (6 bases). Germline loops: CDR1 SGHTA, CDR2 FQGNSA. CDR3 size: 16 residues. Trimming took off 6 bases at V and 5 bases at J, with 19 bases between the two ends.

This clonotype was seen at least ten times. CDR3 loop: CSARVDQGSNQPQHF. The CDR3 DNA follows: TGCAGTGCTAGAGTGGATCAGGGATCCAATCAGCCCCAGCATTTT. The chain uses TRBV20-1 and TRBJ1-5; D is possibly TRBD1 (5 bases). Germline V gene data show CDR1 as DFQATT and CDR2 as SNEGSKA (reference sequence). This CDR3 is 15 amino acids long. With 1 base removed from V and 3 bases from J, the gap between germline ends came to 13 bases.

This clonotype was observed many times. The CDR3 loop reads CASSHRQNSNQPQHF. The CDR3, as DNA: TGTGCCAGCAGTCACCGCCAGAATAGCAATCAGCCCCAGCATTTT. The rearrangement uses TRBV6-6 and TRBJ1-5; D is unclear. Germline V gene lookup returns CDR1 MNHNY and CDR2 SVGAGI (reference sequence). V was clipped by 5 bases and J by 0 bases, with 11 bases between them. The CDR3 consists of 15 residues.

This chain links TRBV20-1 with TRBJ1-2; D remains unclear. Germline values: CDR1 DFQATT, CDR2 SNEGSKA (reference sequence). V was pared by 3 bases and J by 6 bases, with 14 bases between. This CDR3 comprises 13 residues. In DNA form, the CDR3 reads TGCAGTGCTAGCCCTAAGGCGGGCAATGGCTACACCTTC. Protein product: CSASPKAGNGYTF.

This clonotype was counted ten times or more. V is TRBV27 and J is TRBJ1-2; 7 positions match TRBD1. Germline CDR1 MNHEY, CDR2 SMNVEV (reference sequence). The trim removed 1 base at V and 4 bases at J, leaving 6 bases unmatched. This CDR3 is 15 amino acids long. The CDR3 coding sequence is TGTGCCAGCAGTTTATTAGGCAGGGGGACCTATGGCTACACCTTC. Encoded protein: CASSLLGRGTYGYTF.

A note on this clonotype: A much larger clone differs by one base, so this may be a read error. The rearrangement links TRBV28 to TRBJ2-3; 13 positions match TRBD2. Germline assignment: CDR1 MDHEN and CDR2 SYDVKM. The CDR3 runs to 16 residues. This chain's CDR3 is CASSILAGGQTDTRYF. CDR3 bases: TGTGCCAGCAGCATACTAGCGGGAGGGCAGACAGATACGCGGTATTTT.

This clonotype was observed once. One end of the junction fails to match germline, which may point to a read error. This chain uses TRBV7-2 with TRBJ2-5; a possible D gene is TRBD2 (5 bases). Germline V gives CDR1 SGHTA, CDR2 FQGNSA. The CDR3 has 15 amino acids. CDR3: CANSSAVAAQETQYF. CDR3 in DNA: TGTGCCAACAGCTCAGCGGTCGCGGCCCAAGAGACCCAGTACTTC.

In its sample, this clonotype was seen many times. The chain links TRBV6-1 to TRBJ2-5; 8 nucleotides line up with TRBD1. The trim removed 4 bases at V and 3 bases at J, leaving 1 base unmatched. Germline CDR1 reads MNHNS; CDR2 reads SASEGT. This CDR3 has 13 amino acids. This chain's CDR3 is CASSGQGKETQYF. CDR3 coding DNA: TGTGCCAGCAGTGGACAGGGGAAAGAGACCCAGTACTTC.

Concerning this clonotype itself: A much larger clone sits a single nucleotide away, making a read error possible. The V call is TRBV20-1, the J call TRBJ2-2; 9 bases agree with TRBD1. The CDR3 is made up of 16 amino acids. The germline V gene has CDR1 DFQATT and CDR2 SNEGSKA (reference sequence). Trimming cost V 1 base and J 4 bases; bases outside gene matches: 7. CDR3 sequence: CSARARDRATTGELFF. The CDR3 region has the DNA TGCAGTGCTAGAGCCCGGGACAGGGCGACCACCGGGGAGCTGTTTTTT.

This clonotype has a count of ten or more. V is TRBV6-5 and J is TRBJ2-1; TRBD2 matches 7 bases. The J segment lost 2 bases and the V segment lost 2 bases, leaving 12 bases of the junction unmatched. The germline gives CDR1 MNHEY, CDR2 SVGAGI. This CDR3 contains 18 residues. The CDR3 is CASSYSAGEVIAYNEQFF. For the CDR3, the DNA is TGTGCCAGCAGTTACAGTGCGGGAGAGGTCATAGCCTACAATGAGCAGTTCTTC.

This clonotype has ten or more counts. V and J are TRBV5-1 and TRBJ2-7; TRBD2 agrees at 11 bases. This CDR3 has 18 residues. Trimming at V came to 0 bases and at J to 2 bases, leaving 10 bases not matched to a gene. The germline CDR1 and CDR2 sequences are SGHRS and YFSETQ. For the CDR3, the DNA is TGCGCCAGCAGCTTGGCCGCTAGCGGGAGGTACGAGGCCTACGAGCAGTACTTC. Translation gives CASSLAASGRYEAYEQYF.